One and the same sample provided the 11 T cell receptor beta chains below, sequenced in a study of T cell responses to AZD1222 COVID-19 vaccine. Produced via immunoSEQ multiplex PCR; TCRdb's table is partial and in-frame only. The profile shows 150,000 to 200,000 clones, around 90% of them singletons. This specimen was peripheral blood, taken on day 0 of AZD1222 vaccination. The receptor source for this set is an adult in good health.

The chain is built from TRBV11-2 and TRBJ2-3; no reliable D call. The V gene lost 0 bases and the J gene lost 0 bases, with 10 bases spanning the gap. The CDR3 consists of 16 residues. Germline CDR1 reads SGHAT; CDR2 reads FQNNGV. CDR3 region: CASSLDLAGSTDTQYF. CDR3 coding DNA: TGTGCCAGCAGCTTAGATCTCGCAGGTAGCACAGATACGCAGTATTTT.

The rearrangement uses TRBV29-1 and TRBJ2-4; D gene ambiguous. The CDR3 spans 14 residues. V was pared by 2 bases and J by 0 bases, with 8 bases between. Germline CDR1 SQVTM, CDR2 ANQGSEA. The CDR3 is CSVEPGLAKNIQYF. In DNA form, the CDR3 reads TGCAGCGTTGAACCCGGGCTAGCCAAAAACATTCAGTACTTC.

The rearrangement uses TRBV12-3 or TRBV12-4 and TRBJ1-1; D possibly corresponds to TRBD1 (5 bases). The germline V and J ends were trimmed by 6 bases and 7 bases, with 9 bases remaining between them. This CDR3 region has 11 residues. CDR3: CASRGGLEAFF. CDR3 DNA sequence: TGTGCCAGCAGGGGGGGACTTGAAGCTTTCTTT.

Of note for this clone: This may be a read error, as it is one base from a much larger clone. At the DNA level, this CDR3 is encoded by other sequences in the same sample as well. The rearrangement links TRBV5-1 to TRBJ2-1; the D is unclear. Germline lookup yields CDR1 SGHRS and CDR2 YFSETQ. Trimming removed 0 bases at V and 6 bases at J, with 1 base between. CDR3 length equals 11 residues. CDR3 region: CASSLGNEQFF. The CDR3 DNA follows: TGCGCCAGCAGCTTGGGCAATGAGCAGTTCTTC. Full variable domain (remainder filled in from reference TRBV5-1 and TRBJ2-1): KAGVTQTPRYLIKTRGQQVTLSCSPISGHRSVSWYQQTPGQGLQFLFEYFSETQRNKGNFPGRFSGRQFSNSRSEMNVSTLELGDSALYLCASSLGNEQFFGPGTRLTVL.

This rearrangement joins TRBV5-1 to TRBJ2-2; 7 bases agree with TRBD1. CDR3 size: 14 residues. Germline assignment: CDR1 SGHRS and CDR2 YFSETQ. J was trimmed by 6 bases and V by 4 bases; bases with no gene match: 6. The CDR3 DNA reads as TGCGCCAGCAGCGGGCAGGGGGTCGCCGGGGAGCTGTTTTTT. Its translation is CASSGQGVAGELFF.

J is TRBJ2-1 and V is TRBV4-1; TRBD2 might be the D (6 bases). Germline V CDR1 and CDR2: MGHRA, YSYEKL. Trimming stripped 1 base from V and 5 bases from J, with 12 bases between. The length of the CDR3 is 15 residues. The CDR3 is CASSQVSSDDNEQFF. CDR3 in DNA: TGCGCCAGCAGCCAAGTCTCTAGCGACGACAATGAGCAGTTCTTC.

This clone was seen more than once but under ten times. The chain is built from TRBV28 and TRBJ2-1; 8 bases are a match to TRBD2. After removal of 8 bases from V and 7 bases from J, the junction contained 10 bases not matched to a gene. Germline values: CDR1 MDHEN, CDR2 SYDVKM. The CDR3 is 14 amino acids. In DNA, the CDR3 is TGTGCCAGCGGACTAGCACACTCTGCGAATGAGCAGTTCTTC. Encoded protein: CASGLAHSANEQFF.

V usage is TRBV27 and J usage is TRBJ2-2; D gene ambiguous. V was clipped by 2 bases and J by 1 base, with 8 bases between them. Germline values: CDR1 MNHEY, CDR2 SMNVEV (reference sequence). The CDR3 covers 15 residues. The CDR3 is CASSLEFLNTGELFF. The CDR3 coding sequence is TGTGCCAGCAGTTTAGAGTTTCTGAACACCGGGGAGCTGTTTTTT.

The chain employs TRBV3-1 (or the pseudogene TRBV3-2) and TRBJ2-2; a possible D gene is TRBD1 (7 bases). CDR1 and CDR2 (germline): LGHDT, YNNKEL (reference sequence). Trimming took off 1 base at V and 3 bases at J, with 21 bases between the two ends. The CDR3 has 19 residues. This CDR3 is CASSQAQGVSSVYTGELFF. The DNA of the CDR3 is TGTGCCAGCAGCCAAGCGCAGGGGGTGTCTAGCGTTTACACCGGGGAGCTGTTTTTT.

The rearrangement links TRBV27 to TRBJ2-3; possible D gene TRBD1, 5 bases. Trimming took 6 bases from V and 0 from J, leaving 10 bases between them. The germline CDR1 and CDR2 sequences are MNHEY and SMNVEV (reference sequence). This CDR3 is 14 amino acids long. The CDR3 protein is CASRPGYSTDTQYF. Here the CDR3 DNA reads TGTGCCAGCAGGCCAGGGTATAGCACAGATACGCAGTATTTT.

This clone has a single count. Written as DNA, the CDR3 is TGCAGCGGGACAGGACAGGCGAACACTGAAGCTTTCTTT. This translates into CSGTGQANTEAFF. The rearrangement joins TRBV29-1 to TRBJ1-1, with 7 bases lining up with TRBD1. CDR1 is SQVTM and CDR2 is ANQGSEA in the germline V gene. V dropped 7 bases and J dropped 1; count of bases not matched to a gene: 6. This CDR3 is built from 13 residues. The full variable domain, rest sourced from reference TRBV29-1 and TRBJ1-1, is SAVISQKPSRDICQRGTSLTIQCQVDSQVTMMFWYRQQPGQSLTLIATANQGSEATYESGFVIDKFPISRPNLTFSTLTVSNMSPEDSSIYLCSGTGQANTEAFFGQGTRLTVV.